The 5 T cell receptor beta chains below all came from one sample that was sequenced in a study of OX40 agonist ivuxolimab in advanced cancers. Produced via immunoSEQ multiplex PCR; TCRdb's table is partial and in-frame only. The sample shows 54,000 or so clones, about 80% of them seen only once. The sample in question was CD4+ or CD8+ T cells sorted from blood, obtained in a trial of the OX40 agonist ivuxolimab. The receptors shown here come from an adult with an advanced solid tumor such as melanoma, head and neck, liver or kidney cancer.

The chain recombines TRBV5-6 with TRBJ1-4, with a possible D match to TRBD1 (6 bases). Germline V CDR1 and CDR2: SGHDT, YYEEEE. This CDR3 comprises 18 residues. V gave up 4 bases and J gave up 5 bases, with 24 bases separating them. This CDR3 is CASSGLIQGALPNEKLFF. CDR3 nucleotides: TGTGCCAGCAGCGGTCTCATACAGGGAGCCCTACCAAATGAAAAACTGTTTTTT.

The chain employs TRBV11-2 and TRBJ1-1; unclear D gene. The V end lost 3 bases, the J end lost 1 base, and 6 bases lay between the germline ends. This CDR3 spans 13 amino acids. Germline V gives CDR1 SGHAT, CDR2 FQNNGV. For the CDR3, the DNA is TGTGCCAGCAGCTTTACAGAGAACACTGAAGCTTTCTTT. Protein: CASSFTENTEAFF.

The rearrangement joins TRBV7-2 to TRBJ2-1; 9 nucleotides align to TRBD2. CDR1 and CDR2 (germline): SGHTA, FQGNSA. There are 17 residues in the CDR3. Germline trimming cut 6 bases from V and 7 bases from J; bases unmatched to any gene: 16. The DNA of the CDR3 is TGTGCCAGCAGGCGACCAGAATCAGCGGGGGGCCCGAATGAGCAGTTCTTC. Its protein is CASRRPESAGGPNEQFF.

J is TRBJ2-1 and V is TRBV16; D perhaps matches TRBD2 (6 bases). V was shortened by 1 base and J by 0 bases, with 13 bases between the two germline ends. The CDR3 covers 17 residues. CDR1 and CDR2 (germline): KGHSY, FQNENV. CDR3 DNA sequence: TGTGCCAGCAGCCAATTCCTGCGGGGAGCCTCCTACAATGAGCAGTTCTTC. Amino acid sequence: CASSQFLRGASYNEQFF.

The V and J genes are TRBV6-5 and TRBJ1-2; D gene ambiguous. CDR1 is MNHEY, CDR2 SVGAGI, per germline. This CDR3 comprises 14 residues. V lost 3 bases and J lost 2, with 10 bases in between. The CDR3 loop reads CASSYPQNNYGYTF. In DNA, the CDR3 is TGTGCCAGCAGTTATCCACAGAACAACTATGGCTACACCTTC.